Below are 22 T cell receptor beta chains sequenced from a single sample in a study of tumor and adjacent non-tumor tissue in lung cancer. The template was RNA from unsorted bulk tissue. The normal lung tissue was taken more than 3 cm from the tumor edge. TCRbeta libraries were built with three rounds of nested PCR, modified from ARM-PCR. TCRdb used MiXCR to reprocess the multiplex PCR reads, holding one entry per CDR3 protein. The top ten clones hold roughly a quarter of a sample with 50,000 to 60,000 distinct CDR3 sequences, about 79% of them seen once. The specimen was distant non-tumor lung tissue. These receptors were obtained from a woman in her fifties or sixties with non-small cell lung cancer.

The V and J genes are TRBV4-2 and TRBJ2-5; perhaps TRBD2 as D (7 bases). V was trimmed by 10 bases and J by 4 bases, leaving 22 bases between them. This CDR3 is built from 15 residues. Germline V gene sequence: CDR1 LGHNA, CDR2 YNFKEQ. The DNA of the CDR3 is TGTGCCAACAACGAAGGGCGGGGGCCTGCAGAGACCCAGTACTTC. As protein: CANNEGRGPAETQYF.

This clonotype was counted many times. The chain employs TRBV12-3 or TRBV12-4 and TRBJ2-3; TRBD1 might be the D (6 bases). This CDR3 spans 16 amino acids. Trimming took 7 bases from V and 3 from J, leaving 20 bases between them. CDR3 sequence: CASTQQPSRGTDTQYF. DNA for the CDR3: TGTGCCAGCACTCAGCAACCAAGCAGGGGTACAGATACGCAGTATTTT.

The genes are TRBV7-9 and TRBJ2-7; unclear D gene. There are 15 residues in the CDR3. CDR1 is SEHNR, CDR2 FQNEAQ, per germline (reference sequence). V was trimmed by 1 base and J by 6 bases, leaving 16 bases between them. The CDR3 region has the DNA TGTGCCAGCAGCTTAGGGTTGACAACGTGCGGCGAGCAGTACTTC. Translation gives CASSLGLTTCGEQYF. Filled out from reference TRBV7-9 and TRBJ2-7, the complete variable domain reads DTGVSQNPRHKITKRGQNVTFRCDPISEHNRLYWYRQTLGQGPEFLTYFQNEAQLEKSRLLSDRFSAERPKGSFSTLEIQRTEQGDSAMYLCASSLGLTTCGEQYFGPGTRLTVT.

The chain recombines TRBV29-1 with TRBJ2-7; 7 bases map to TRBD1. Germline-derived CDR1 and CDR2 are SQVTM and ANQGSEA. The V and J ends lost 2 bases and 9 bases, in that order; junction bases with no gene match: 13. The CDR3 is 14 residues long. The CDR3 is CSVEPSGTESAQYF. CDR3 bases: TGCAGCGTTGAACCCTCGGGGACAGAGAGCGCGCAGTACTTC.

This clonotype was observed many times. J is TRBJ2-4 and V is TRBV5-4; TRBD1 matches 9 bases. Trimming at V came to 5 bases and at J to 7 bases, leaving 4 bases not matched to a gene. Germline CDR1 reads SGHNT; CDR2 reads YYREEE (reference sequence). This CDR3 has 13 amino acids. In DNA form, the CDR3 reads TGTGCCAGCAGGACAGGGGGGATGAACATTCAGTACTTC. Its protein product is CASRTGGMNIQYF.

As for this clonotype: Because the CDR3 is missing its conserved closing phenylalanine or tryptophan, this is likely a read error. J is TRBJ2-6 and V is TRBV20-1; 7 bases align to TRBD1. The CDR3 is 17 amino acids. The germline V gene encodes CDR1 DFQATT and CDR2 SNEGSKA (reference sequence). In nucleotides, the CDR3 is TGCAGCGGTATTTACGACAGGGCCTTCTCTGGGGCCAACGTCCTGACTGTC. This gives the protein CSGIYDRAFSGANVLTV.

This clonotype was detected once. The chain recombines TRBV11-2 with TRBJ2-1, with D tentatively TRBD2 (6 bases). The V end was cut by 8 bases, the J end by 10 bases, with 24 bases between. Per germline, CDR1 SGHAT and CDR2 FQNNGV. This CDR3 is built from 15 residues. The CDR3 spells CASDKTGTAGSEQFF. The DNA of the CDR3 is TGTGCCAGCGACAAAACCGGGACGGCCGGGAGCGAGCAGTTCTTC.

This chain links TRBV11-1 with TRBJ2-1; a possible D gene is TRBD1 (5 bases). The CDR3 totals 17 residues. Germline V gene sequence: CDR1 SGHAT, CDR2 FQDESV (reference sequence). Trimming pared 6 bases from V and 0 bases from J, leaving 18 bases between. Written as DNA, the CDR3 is TGTGCCAGCAGTCAGGGTTCCGCGGCGAGCTCCTACAATGAGCAGTTCTTC. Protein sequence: CASSQGSAASSYNEQFF.

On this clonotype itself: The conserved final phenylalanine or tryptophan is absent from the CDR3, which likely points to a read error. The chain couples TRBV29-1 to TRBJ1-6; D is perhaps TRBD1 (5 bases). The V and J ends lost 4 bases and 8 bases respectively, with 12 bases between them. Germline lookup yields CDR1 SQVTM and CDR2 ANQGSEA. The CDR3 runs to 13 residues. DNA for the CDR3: TGCAGCGTTGCTGCAGGGATGTATTCACCCCTCCACTAT. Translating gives CSVAAGMYSPLHY.

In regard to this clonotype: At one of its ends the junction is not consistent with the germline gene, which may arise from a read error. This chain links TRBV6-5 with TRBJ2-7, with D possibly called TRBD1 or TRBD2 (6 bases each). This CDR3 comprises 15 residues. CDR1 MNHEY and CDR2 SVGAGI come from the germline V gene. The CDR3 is CASGGPGAGTYAQYF. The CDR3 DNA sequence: TGTGCCAGCGGTGGACCTGGGGCGGGGACATACGCGCAGTACTTC.

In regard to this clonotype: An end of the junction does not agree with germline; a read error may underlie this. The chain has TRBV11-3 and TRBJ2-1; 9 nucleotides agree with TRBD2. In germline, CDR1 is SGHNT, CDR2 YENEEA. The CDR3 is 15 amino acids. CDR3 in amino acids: CGSSLAGDSANEQFF. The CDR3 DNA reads TGTGGCAGCAGCTTAGCGGGAGATTCGGCGAATGAGCAATTCTTC.

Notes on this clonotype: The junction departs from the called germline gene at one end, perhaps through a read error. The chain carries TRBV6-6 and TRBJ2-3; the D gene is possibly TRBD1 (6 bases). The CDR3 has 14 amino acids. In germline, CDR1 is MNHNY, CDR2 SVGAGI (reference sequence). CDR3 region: CSSCYGLQGNTQYF. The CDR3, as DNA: TGTTCCAGCTGTTACGGGTTGCAGGGGAATACGCAGTATTTT.

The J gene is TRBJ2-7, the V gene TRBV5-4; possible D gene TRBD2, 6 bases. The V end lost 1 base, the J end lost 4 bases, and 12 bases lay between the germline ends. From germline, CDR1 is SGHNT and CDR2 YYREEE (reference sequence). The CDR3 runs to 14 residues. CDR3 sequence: CASSLMEAGYEQYF. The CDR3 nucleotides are TGTGCCAGCAGCTTGATGGAGGCGGGGTACGAGCAGTACTTC.

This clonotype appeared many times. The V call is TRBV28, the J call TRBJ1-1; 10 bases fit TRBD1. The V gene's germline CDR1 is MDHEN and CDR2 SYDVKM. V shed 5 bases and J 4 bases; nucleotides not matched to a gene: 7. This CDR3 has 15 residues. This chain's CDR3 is CASSPRTGGSTEAFF. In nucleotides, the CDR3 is TGTGCCAGCAGTCCCAGGACAGGGGGGAGCACTGAAGCTTTCTTT.

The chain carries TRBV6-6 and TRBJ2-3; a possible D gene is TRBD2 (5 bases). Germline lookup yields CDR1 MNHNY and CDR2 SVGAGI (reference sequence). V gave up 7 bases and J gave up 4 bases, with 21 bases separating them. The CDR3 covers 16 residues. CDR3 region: CASTPIAGSSADTQYF. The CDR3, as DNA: TGTGCCAGCACCCCCATAGCTGGAAGTAGCGCAGATACGCAGTATTTT.

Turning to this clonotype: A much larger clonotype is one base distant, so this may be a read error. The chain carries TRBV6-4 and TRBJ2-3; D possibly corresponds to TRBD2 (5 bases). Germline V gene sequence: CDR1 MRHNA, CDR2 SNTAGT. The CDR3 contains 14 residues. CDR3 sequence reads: CANSDGGSTDTQYF. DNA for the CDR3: TGTGCCAACAGTGACGGCGGGAGCACAGATACGCAGTATTTT.

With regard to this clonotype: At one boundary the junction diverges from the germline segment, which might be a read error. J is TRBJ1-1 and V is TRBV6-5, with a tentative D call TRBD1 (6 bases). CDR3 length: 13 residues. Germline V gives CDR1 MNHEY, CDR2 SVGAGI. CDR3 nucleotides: TGTGCCAGCTGGGGACACATGAACACTGAAGCTTTCTTC. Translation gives CASWGHMNTEAFF.

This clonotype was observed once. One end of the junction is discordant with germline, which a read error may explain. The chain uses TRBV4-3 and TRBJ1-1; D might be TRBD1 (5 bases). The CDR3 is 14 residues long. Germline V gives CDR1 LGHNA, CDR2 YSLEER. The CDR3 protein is CVSSQVDRNTEAFF. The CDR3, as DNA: TGCGTCAGCAGCCAAGTAGACAGGAACACTGAAGCTTTCTTT.

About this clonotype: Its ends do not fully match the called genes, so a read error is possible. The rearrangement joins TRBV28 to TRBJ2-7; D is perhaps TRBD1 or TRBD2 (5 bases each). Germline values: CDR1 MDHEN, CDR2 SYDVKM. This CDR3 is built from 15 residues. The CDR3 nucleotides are TGTGACAGCAGTTTCGTTGGGGGATCCGACCACGAGCAGTACTTC. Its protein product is CDSSFVGGSDHEQYF.

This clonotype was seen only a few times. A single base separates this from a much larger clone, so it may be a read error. The CDR3 region is CACSGKGSQPQHF. Here the CDR3 DNA reads TGTGCCTGTAGTGGGAAAGGATCTCAGCCCCAGCATTTT. The rearrangement joins TRBV30 to TRBJ1-5, with unresolved D. This CDR3 has 13 residues. Germline V lookup: CDR1 GTSNPN, CDR2 SVGIG (reference sequence).

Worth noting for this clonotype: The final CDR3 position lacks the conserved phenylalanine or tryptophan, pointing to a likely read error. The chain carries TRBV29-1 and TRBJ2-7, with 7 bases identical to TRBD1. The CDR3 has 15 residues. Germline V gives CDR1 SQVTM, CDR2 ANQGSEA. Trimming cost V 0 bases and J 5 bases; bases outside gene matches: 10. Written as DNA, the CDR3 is TGCAGCGTTGAAGATCGGACAGGCGGTTATCACGAGCAGTACCTC. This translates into CSVEDRTGGYHEQYL.

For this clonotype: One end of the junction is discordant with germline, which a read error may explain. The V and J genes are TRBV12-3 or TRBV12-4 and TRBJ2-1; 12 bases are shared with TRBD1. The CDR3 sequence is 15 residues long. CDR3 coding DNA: TGTGCCAACAGTCTAGGGACAGGGGGCTTTTCTGGGCAGTTCTTC. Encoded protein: CANSLGTGGFSGQFF.